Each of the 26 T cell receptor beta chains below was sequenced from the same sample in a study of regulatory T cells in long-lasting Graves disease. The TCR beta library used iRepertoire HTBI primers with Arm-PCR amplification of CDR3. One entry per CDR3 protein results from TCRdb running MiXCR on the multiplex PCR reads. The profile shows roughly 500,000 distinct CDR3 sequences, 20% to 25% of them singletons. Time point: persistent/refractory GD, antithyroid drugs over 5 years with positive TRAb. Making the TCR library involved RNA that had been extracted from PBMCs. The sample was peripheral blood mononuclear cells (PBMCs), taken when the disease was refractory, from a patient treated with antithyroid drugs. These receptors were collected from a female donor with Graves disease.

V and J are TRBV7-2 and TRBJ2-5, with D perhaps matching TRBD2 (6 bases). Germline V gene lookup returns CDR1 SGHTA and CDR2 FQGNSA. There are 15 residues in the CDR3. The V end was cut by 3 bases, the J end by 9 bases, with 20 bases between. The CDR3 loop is CASSLGRARGQAQYF. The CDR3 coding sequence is TGTGCCAGCAGCTTGGGGCGAGCGCGGGGCCAGGCCCAGTACTTC.

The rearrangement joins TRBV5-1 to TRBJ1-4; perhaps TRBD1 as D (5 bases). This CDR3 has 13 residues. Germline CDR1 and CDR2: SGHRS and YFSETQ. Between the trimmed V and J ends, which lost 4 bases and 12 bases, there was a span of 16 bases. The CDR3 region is CASSNRQSMELFF. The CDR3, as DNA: TGCGCCAGCAGCAACAGACAGAGCATGGAACTGTTTTTT.

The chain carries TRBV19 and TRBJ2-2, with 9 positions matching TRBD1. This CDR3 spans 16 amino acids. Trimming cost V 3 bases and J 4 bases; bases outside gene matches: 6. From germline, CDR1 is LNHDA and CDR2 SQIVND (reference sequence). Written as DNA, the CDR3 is TGTGCCAGTAGTATCCTACAGGGGGCAGGCACCGGGGAGCTGTTTTTT. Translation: CASSILQGAGTGELFF.

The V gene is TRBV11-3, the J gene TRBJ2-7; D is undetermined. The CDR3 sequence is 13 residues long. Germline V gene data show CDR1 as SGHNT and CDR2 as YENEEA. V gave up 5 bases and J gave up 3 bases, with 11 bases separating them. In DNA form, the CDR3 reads TGTGCCAGCAGCACCGGTTTTGGCTACGAGCAGTACTTC. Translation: CASSTGFGYEQYF.

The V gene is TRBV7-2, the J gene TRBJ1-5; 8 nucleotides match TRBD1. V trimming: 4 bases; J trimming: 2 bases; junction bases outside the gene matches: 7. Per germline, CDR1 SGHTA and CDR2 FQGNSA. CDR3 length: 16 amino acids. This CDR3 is CASSSETGAGNQPQHF. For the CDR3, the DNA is TGTGCCAGCAGCTCCGAGACAGGGGCAGGCAATCAGCCCCAGCATTTT.

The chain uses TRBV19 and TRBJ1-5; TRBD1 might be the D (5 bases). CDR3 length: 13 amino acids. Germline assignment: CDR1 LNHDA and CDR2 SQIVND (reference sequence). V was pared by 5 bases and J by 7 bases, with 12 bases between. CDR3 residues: CASSGARDQPQHF. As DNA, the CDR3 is TGTGCCAGTAGTGGGGCCAGGGACCAGCCCCAGCATTTT.

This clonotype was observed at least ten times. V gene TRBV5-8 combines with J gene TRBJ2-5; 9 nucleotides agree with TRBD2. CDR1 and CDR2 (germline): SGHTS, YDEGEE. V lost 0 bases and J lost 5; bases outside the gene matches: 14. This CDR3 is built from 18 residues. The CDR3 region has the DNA TGTGCCAGCAGCTTGGGCTCGACTAGCGGCTACCCCCCGGAGACCCAGTACTTC. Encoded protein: CASSLGSTSGYPPETQYF.

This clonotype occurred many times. The CDR3 here is CASSDIGDIANQPQHF. In DNA form, the CDR3 reads TGTGCCAGCAGTGACATTGGGGACATAGCAAATCAGCCCCAGCATTTT. J is TRBJ1-5 and V is TRBV6-2 or TRBV6-3, with D maybe TRBD1 (6 bases). This CDR3 is 16 amino acids long. Germline V CDR1 and CDR2: MNHEY, SVGEGT. Trimming stripped 5 bases from V and 4 bases from J, with 18 bases between.

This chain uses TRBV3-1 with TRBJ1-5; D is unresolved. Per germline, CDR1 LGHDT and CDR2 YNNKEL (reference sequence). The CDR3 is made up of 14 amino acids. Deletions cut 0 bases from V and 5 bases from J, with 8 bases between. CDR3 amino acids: CASSQDLRDQPQHF. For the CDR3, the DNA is TGTGCCAGCAGCCAAGATTTACGAGATCAGCCCCAGCATTTT.

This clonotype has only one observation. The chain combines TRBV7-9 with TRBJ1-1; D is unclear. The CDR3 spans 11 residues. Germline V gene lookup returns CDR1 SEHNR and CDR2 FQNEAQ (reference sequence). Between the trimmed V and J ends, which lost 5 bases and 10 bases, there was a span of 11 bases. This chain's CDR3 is CASSTETRAFF. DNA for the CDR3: TGTGCCAGCAGCACCGAGACCCGAGCTTTCTTT.

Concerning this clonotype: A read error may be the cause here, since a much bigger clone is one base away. CDR3 in amino acids: CASRSQDLFYNSPLHF. CDR3 in DNA: TGTGCCAGCAGGTCACAGGATTTGTTCTATAATTCACCCCTCCACTTT. The V gene is TRBV28, the J gene TRBJ1-6; a possible D gene is TRBD1 (5 bases). From germline, CDR1 is MDHEN and CDR2 SYDVKM. The CDR3 consists of 16 residues. Trimming pared 6 bases from V and 3 bases from J, leaving 15 bases between. Based on the CDR3 plus reference TRBV28 and TRBJ1-6, the full variable domain is DVKVTQSSRYLVKRTGEKVFLECVQDMDHENMFWYRQDPGLGLRLIYFSYDVKMKEKGDIPEGYSVSREKKERFSLILESASTNQTSMYLCASRSQDLFYNSPLHFGNGTRLTVT.

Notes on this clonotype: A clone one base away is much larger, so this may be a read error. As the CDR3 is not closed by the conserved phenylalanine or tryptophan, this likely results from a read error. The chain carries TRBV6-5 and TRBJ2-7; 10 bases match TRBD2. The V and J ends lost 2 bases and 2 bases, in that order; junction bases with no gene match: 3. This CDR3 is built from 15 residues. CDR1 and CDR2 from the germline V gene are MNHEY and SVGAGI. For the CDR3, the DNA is TGTGCCAGCAGTTACCGGACTAGCGGTGCCTACGAGCAGTACCTC. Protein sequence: CASSYRTSGAYEQYL.

Here the CDR3 reads CAWTRETNYGYTF. The DNA of the CDR3 is TGTGCCTGGACCCGAGAAACTAACTATGGCTACACCTTC. The rearrangement joins TRBV30 to TRBJ1-2; no definite D call. Germline CDR1 is GTSNPN and CDR2 is SVGIG (reference sequence). V was pared by 4 bases and J by 0 bases, with 9 bases between. This CDR3 contains 13 residues.

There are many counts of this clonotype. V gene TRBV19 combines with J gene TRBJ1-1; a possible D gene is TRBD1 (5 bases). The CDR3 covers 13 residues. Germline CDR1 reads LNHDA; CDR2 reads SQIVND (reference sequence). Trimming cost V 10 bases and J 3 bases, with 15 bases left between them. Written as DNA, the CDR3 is TGTGCCACCCGGAGTCAGGGAGACACTGAAGCTTTCTTT. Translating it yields CATRSQGDTEAFF. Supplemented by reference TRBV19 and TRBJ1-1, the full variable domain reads DGGITQSPKYLFRKEGQNVTLSCEQNLNHDAMYWYRQDPGQGLRLIYYSQIVNDFQKGDIAEGYSVSREKKESFPLTVTSAQKNPTAFYLCATRSQGDTEAFFGQGTRLTVV.

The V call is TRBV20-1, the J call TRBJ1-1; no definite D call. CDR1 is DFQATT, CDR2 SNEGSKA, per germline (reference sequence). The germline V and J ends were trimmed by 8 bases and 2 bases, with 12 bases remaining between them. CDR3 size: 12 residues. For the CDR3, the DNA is TGCAGTTTTCACCAGCCTAACACTGAAGCTTTCTTT. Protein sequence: CSFHQPNTEAFF.

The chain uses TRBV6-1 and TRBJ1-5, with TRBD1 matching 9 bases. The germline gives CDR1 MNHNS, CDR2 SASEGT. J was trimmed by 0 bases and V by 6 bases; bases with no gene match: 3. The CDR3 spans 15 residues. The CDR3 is CASSWTGDSNQPQHF. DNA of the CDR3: TGTGCCAGCAGCTGGACAGGGGATAGCAATCAGCCCCAGCATTTT.

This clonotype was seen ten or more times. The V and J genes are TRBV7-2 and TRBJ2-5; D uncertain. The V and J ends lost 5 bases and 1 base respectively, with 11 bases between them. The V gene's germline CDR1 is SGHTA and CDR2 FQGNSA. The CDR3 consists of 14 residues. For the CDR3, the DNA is TGTGCCAGCAGCCCAGCGAGCCTCCAAGAGACCCAGTACTTC. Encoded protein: CASSPASLQETQYF.

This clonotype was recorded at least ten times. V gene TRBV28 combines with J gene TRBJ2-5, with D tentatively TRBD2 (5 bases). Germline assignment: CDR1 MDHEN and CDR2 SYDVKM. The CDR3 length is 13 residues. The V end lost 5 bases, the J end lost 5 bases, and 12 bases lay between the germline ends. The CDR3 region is CASSPLWEETQYF. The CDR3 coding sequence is TGTGCCAGCAGTCCGTTGTGGGAGGAGACCCAGTACTTC.

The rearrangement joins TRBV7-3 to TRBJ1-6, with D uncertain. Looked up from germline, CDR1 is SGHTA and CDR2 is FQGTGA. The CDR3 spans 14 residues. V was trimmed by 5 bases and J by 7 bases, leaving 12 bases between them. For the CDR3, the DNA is TGTGCCAGCAGCCGCGAGGTGGGGAATTCACCCCTCCACTTT. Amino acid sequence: CASSREVGNSPLHF.

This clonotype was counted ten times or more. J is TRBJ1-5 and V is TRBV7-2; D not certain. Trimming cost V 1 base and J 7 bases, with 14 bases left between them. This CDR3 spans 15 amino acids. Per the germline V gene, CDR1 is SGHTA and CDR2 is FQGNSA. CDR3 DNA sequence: TGTGCCAGCAGCTTAGGAATAGGCCCGGGGCAGCCCCAGCATTTT. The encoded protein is CASSLGIGPGQPQHF.

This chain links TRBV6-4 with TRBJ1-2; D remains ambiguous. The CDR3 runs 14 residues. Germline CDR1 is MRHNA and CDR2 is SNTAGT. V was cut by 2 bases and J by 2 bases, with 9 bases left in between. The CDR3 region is CASSDGPNNYGYTF. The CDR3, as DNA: TGTGCCAGCAGTGACGGCCCTAACAACTATGGCTACACCTTC.

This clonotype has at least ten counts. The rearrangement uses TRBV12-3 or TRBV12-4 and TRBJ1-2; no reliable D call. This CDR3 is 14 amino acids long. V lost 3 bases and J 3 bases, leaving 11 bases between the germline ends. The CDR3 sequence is CASSFDRSYYGYTF. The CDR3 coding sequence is TGTGCCAGCAGTTTTGATAGATCGTACTATGGCTACACCTTC.

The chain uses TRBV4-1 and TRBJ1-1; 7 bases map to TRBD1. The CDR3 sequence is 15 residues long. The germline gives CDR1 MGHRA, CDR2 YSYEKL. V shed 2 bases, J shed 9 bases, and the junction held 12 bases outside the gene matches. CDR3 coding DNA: TGCGCCAGCAGCCAACAGATATTGACACAGGGGAAAGCTTTCTTT. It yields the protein CASSQQILTQGKAFF.

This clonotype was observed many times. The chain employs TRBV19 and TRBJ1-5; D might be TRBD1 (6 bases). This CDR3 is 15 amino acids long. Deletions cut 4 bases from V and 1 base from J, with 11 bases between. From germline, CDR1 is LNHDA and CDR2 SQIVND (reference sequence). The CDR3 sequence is CASSTIQGSNQPQHF. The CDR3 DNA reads TGTGCCAGTAGTACAATACAGGGAAGCAATCAGCCCCAGCATTTT.

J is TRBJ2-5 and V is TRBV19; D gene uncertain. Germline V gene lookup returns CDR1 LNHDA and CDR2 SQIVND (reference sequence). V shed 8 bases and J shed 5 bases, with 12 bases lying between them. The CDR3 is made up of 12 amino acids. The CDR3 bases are TGTGCCAGTGGATCCTTGTCCGAGACCCAGTACTTC. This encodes CASGSLSETQYF. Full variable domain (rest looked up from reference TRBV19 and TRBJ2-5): DGGITQSPKYLFRKEGQNVTLSCEQNLNHDAMYWYRQDPGQGLRLIYYSQIVNDFQKGDIAEGYSVSREKKESFPLTVTSAQKNPTAFYLCASGSLSETQYFGPGTRLLVL.

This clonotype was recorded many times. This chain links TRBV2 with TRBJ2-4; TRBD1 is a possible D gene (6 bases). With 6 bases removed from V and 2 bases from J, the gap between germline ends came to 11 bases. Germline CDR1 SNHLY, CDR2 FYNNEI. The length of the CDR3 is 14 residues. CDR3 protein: CASSGQTSKNIQYF. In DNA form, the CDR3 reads TGTGCCAGCAGCGGACAGACATCCAAAAACATTCAGTACTTC. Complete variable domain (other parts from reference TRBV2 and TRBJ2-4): EPEVTQTPSHQVTQMGQEVILRCVPISNHLYFYWYRQILGQKVEFLVSFYNNEISEKSEIFDDQFSVERPDGSNFTLKIRSTKLEDSAMYFCASSGQTSKNIQYFGAGTRLSVL.